Each of the 6 T cell receptor beta chains below was sequenced from the same sample in a study of T cell repertoires in cytomegalovirus infection. Their specific antigens are unknown. TCRdb re-analysed the reads in MiXCR, keeping a single row per CDR3 protein. The data show hundreds of thousands of distinct CDR3 sequences, about 42% seen once. Sequencing was performed on cultured PBMCs, taken from culture after CMV antigen stimulation. Every receptor here comes from a human donor in good health (CMV status not recorded). Some clones in this sample may be carry-over from other donors' samples.

The chain is built from TRBV20-1 and TRBJ2-1; 9 bases match TRBD2. With V trimmed by 6 bases and J by 8 bases, 17 bases remained unmatched. This CDR3 is built from 16 residues. The germline V gene has CDR1 DFQATT and CDR2 SNEGSKA (reference sequence). The CDR3 reads CSARKGVAGVNDEQFF. For the CDR3, the DNA is TGCAGTGCCCGAAAAGGGGTAGCGGGAGTTAACGATGAGCAGTTCTTC.

The chain has TRBV28 and TRBJ2-1; 7 bases line up with TRBD1. The CDR3 consists of 15 residues. CDR1 and CDR2 from the germline V gene are MDHEN and SYDVKM. With V trimmed by 5 bases and J by 8 bases, 12 bases remained unmatched. CDR3 sequence reads: CASSTVGTVDYEQFF. As DNA, the CDR3 is TGTGCCAGCAGTACAGTTGGGACAGTGGACTATGAGCAGTTCTTC.

The chain carries TRBV5-5 and TRBJ2-7, with 8 bases matching TRBD1. V was pared by 0 bases and J by 2 bases, with 13 bases of the junction left unmatched. The CDR3 is 18 amino acids. CDR1 and CDR2 from the germline V gene are SGHKS and YYEKEE (reference sequence). CDR3 protein: CASSLVQGAYLRAYEQYF. Here the CDR3 DNA reads TGTGCCAGCAGCTTGGTTCAGGGGGCCTACCTTCGCGCCTACGAGCAGTACTTC.

This chain connects TRBV19 to TRBJ1-3; D is uncertain. Between the trimmed V and J ends, which lost 5 bases and 4 bases, there was a span of 15 bases. The CDR3 is 15 amino acids. Germline CDR1 reads LNHDA; CDR2 reads SQIVND (reference sequence). Here the CDR3 reads CASSQTRSSGNTIYF. In DNA form, the CDR3 reads TGTGCCAGTAGTCAAACCCGATCGAGCGGAAACACCATATATTTT.

The rearrangement uses TRBV12-3 or TRBV12-4 and TRBJ2-2; 10 bases are a match to TRBD1. The CDR3 sequence is 17 residues long. V trimming: 5 bases; J trimming: 8 bases; junction bases outside the gene matches: 14. CDR3 DNA: TGTGCCAGCAGTCCCCTGACAGGGGGCGATGTTGTAGGGGAGCTGTTTTTT. Its protein is CASSPLTGGDVVGELFF.

The rearrangement uses TRBV6-6 and TRBJ1-3; 12 positions agree with TRBD1. After removal of 5 bases from V and 1 base from J, the junction contained 3 bases not matched to a gene. CDR1 and CDR2 (germline): MNHNY, SVGAGI (reference sequence). There are 16 residues in the CDR3. Here the CDR3 reads CASSMGQGASGNTIYF. CDR3 DNA: TGTGCCAGCAGTATGGGACAGGGGGCATCTGGAAACACCATATATTTT.